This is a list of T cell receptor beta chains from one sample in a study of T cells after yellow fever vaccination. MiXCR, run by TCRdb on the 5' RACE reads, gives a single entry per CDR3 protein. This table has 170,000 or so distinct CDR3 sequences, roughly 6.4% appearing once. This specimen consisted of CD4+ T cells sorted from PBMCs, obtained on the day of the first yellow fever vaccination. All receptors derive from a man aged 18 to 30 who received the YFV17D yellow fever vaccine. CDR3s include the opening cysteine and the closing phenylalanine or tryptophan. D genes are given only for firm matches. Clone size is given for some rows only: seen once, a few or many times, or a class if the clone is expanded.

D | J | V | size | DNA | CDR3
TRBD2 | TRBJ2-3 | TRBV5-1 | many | TGCGCCAGCAGACCCCGGACTAGCGGGGGGTCAACCACGCAGTATTTT | CASRPRTSGGSTTQYF
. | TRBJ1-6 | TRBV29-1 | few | TGCAGCGCCGGGTGGGGTAATTCACCCCTCCACTTT | CSAGWGNSPLHF
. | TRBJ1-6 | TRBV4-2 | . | TGTGCCAGCAGCCAAGTTCCAGCCTCCTATAATTCACCCCTCCACTTT | CASSQVPASYNSPLHF
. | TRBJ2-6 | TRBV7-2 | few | TGTGCCAGCAGCTTAGGAAGGTGGGACGGGGCCAACGTCCTGACTTTC | CASSLGRWDGANVLTF
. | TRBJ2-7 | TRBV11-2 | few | TGTGCCAGCAGCTTAGATCTGGCAGGAGGGTACGAGCAGTACTTC | CASSLDLAGGYEQYF
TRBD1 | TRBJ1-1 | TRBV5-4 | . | TGTGCCAGCAGAGAGGGACAGTGGAGTTTCATGAACACTGAAGCTTTCTTT | CASREGQWSFMNTEAFF
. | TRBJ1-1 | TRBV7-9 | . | TGTGCCAGCAGCTCGCCCGCTAGGAGGACTGAAGCTTTCTTT | CASSSPARRTEAFF
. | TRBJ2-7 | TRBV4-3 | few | TGCGCCAGCAGCCAAGAGTCAGGTTTTGTATACGAGCAGTACTTC | CASSQESGFVYEQYF
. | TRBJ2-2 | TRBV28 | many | TGTGCCAGCAGTTTAGGCGGGGGCTTCACCGGGGAGCTGTTTTTT | CASSLGGGFTGELFF
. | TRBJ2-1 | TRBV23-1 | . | TGCGGCAGCAGTCAGTCGAACACGGTCGGTGAGCAGTTCTTC | CGSSQSNTVGEQFF
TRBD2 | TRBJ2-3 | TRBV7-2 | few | TGTGCCAGCAGCCCATACTTAGCGGGGAGCACAGATACGCAGTATTTT | CASSPYLAGSTDTQYF
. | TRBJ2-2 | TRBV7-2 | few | TGTGCCAGCACGCAGGGCACGAACACCGGGGAGCTGTTTTTT | CASTQGTNTGELFF
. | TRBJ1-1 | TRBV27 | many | TGTGCCAGCAGTGGACGGAACACTGAAGCTTTCTTT | CASSGRNTEAFF
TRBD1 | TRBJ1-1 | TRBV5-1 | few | TGCGCCAGCAGCTGGGGACAGGGGGCCGCTGAAGCTTTCTTT | CASSWGQGAAEAFF
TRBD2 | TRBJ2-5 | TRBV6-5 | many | TGTGCCAGCAGTTACGGGGGGGGTGGGGAGACCCAGTACTTC | CASSYGGGGETQYF
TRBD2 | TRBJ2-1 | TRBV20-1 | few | TGCAGTGCTAGAGATCGGAAGCGGGGGGACTACAATGAGCAGTTCTTC | CSARDRKRGDYNEQFF
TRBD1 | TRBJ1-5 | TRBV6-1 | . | TGTGCCAGCAGTGACAGACGAGGGGGCAGTCAGCCCCAGCATTTT | CASSDRRGGSQPQHF
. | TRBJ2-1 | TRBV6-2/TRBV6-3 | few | TGTGCCAGCAGTCAACCCACAGGACCAAGCTCCTACAATGAGCAGTTCTTC | CASSQPTGPSSYNEQFF
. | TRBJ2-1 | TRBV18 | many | TGTGCCAGCTCACCACGGGGGGGGCCTGACAATGAGCAGTTCTTC | CASSPRGGPDNEQFF
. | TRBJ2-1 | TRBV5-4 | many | TGTGCCAGCAGCTTGGCCTTAAGGCAGGGGAATGAGCAGTTCTTC | CASSLALRQGNEQFF
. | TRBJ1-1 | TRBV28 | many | TGTGCCAGCATTATGAACACTGAAGCTTTCTTT | CASIMNTEAFF
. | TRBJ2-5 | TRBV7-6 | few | TGTGCCAGCAGCTTAGAGTTGCAGATTGGGCCAGAGACCCAGTACTTC | CASSLELQIGPETQYF
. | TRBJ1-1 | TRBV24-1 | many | TGTGCCACCAGGAATGGGGGGGGCACTGAAGCTTTCTTT | CATRNGGGTEAFF
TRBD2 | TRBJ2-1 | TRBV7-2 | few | TGTGCCAGCAGCCAGACTAGCTGGCTCAGTGAGCAGTTCTTC | CASSQTSWLSEQFF
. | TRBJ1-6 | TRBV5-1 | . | TGCGCCAGCACCGGGACGGAAAATTCACCCCTCCACTTT | CASTGTENSPLHF
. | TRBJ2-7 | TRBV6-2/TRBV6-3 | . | TGTGCCAGCAGTTACTCTAACTACGAGCAGTACTTC | CASSYSNYEQYF
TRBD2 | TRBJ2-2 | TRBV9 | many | TGTGCCAGCAGCGAGAGACTAGCATACACCGGGGAGCTGTTTTTT | CASSERLAYTGELFF
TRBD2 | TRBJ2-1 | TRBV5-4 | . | TGTGCCAGCAGCGATCCTAGCGGGGTAGGGTCTGGCAATGAGCAGTTCTTC | CASSDPSGVGSGNEQFF
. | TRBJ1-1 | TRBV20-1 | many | TGCAGTGCTAGAACCAGGGGGAACACTGAAGCTTTCTTT | CSARTRGNTEAFF
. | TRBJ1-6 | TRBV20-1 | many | TGCAGTGCTAGTAGCTCCGGGACCCTCCACTTT | CSASSSGTLHF
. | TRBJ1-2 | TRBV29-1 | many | TGCAGCGTTGCGGGACGGCCCTTGAGGGGCTACACCTTC | CSVAGRPLRGYTF
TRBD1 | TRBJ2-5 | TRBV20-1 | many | TGCAGTGTCCTAATACAGGGGGACCAAGAGACCCAGTACTTC | CSVLIQGDQETQYF
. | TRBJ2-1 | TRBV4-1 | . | TGCGCCAGCAGCCAAAGAGAAGACTCAGCCTACAATGAGCAGTTCTTC | CASSQREDSAYNEQFF
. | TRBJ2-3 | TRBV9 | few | TGTGCCAGCAGCGTAGATTTGGGCAGCGATACGCAGTATTTT | CASSVDLGSDTQYF
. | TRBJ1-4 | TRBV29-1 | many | TGCAGCGTCTTGACAGACCCAACTAATGAAAAACTGTTTTTT | CSVLTDPTNEKLFF